The 27 T cell receptor beta chains in this list originate from one sample, sequenced in a study of blood T cells in healthy people across ages. A second PCR of 7 to 11 cycles used a sample-barcoded 5' primer and a J-beta primer mix. Each CDR3 protein gets one entry after TCRdb re-called the 5' RACE reads with MiXCR. The table lists about 1.8 million distinct CDR3 sequences, just under 50% of them singletons. Sequencing was performed on blood. The receptors come from a woman in her thirties or forties in good health.

The table lists this clonotype with a count of one. The chain recombines TRBV4-2 with TRBJ2-5, with D perhaps TRBD2 (7 bases). CDR1 and CDR2 (germline): LGHNA, YNFKEQ. The CDR3 sequence is 17 residues long. Trimming removed 0 bases from V and 1 base from J, with 15 bases in between. The CDR3 sequence is CASSQDQRGGLQETQYF. The CDR3, as DNA: TGTGCCAGCAGCCAAGACCAGAGGGGGGGCCTCCAAGAGACCCAGTACTTC.

The chain couples TRBV10-1 to TRBJ2-1; 7 bases line up with TRBD1. CDR1 and CDR2 (germline): WNHNN, SYGVQD (reference sequence). Trimming removed 0 bases from V and 9 bases from J; junction bases left unmatched: 2. This CDR3 comprises 13 residues. As DNA, the CDR3 is TGCGCCAGCAGTGAGTCGAACAGGGGTGAGCAGTTCTTC. Translation gives CASSESNRGEQFF.

The chain joins TRBV13 to TRBJ1-2, with a tentative D call TRBD1 (5 bases). Looked up from germline, CDR1 is PRHDT and CDR2 is FYEKMQ (reference sequence). This CDR3 spans 12 amino acids. Trimming removed 5 bases at V and 8 bases at J, with 12 bases between. Here the CDR3 DNA reads TGTGCCAGCAGCACAGGCAGGCTAGGCTACACCTTC. This encodes CASSTGRLGYTF. Full variable domain (rest looked up from reference TRBV13 and TRBJ1-2): AAGVIQSPRHLIKEKRETATLKCYPIPRHDTVYWYQQGPGQDPQFLISFYEKMQSDKGSIPDRFSAQQFSDYHSELNMSSLELGDSALYFCASSTGRLGYTFGSGTRLTVV.

This clonotype has at least ten counts. This sequence joins TRBV6-5 and TRBJ1-6; 8 bases match TRBD1. Germline values: CDR1 MNHEY, CDR2 SVGAGI. V dropped 2 bases and J dropped 8; count of bases not matched to a gene: 5. The CDR3 consists of 15 residues. The CDR3 sequence is CASSYAGGADSPLHF. The DNA for the CDR3 is TGTGCCAGCAGTTACGCAGGGGGCGCGGATTCACCCCTCCACTTT.

The chain uses TRBV12-3 or TRBV12-4 and TRBJ2-5; the D gene is possibly TRBD1 (6 bases). The CDR3 spans 15 residues. Trimming removed 6 bases at V and 2 bases at J, with 16 bases between. CDR3 sequence (DNA): TGTGCCAGCAGCCCGCGCCGGACAGTACAAGAGACCCAGTACTTC. Amino acid sequence: CASSPRRTVQETQYF.

The CDR3 sequence is CASSISGGEYNEQYF. Here the CDR3 DNA reads TGTGCCAGCAGTATCAGCGGGGGGGAATACAATGAGCAGTACTTC. The J gene is TRBJ2-1, the V gene TRBV12-3 or TRBV12-4; 10 bases agree with TRBD2. The J call is doubtful: the DNA matches TRBJ2-7 better. The CDR3 runs 15 residues.

V gene TRBV20-1 combines with J gene TRBJ1-2, with D hard to call. Germline values: CDR1 DFQATT, CDR2 SNEGSKA (reference sequence). V shed 0 bases and J shed 2 bases, with 7 bases lying between them. The CDR3 loop spans 13 amino acids. This CDR3 reads CSARDIDNYGYTF. The CDR3 DNA sequence: TGCAGTGCTAGAGACATCGACAACTATGGCTACACCTTC.

This chain uses TRBV6-5 with TRBJ2-1; perhaps D is TRBD1 or TRBD2 (6 bases each). The CDR3 runs to 16 residues. Germline loops: CDR1 MNHEY, CDR2 SVGAGI. The germline V and J ends were trimmed by 4 bases and 1 base, with 14 bases remaining between them. In nucleotides, the CDR3 is TGTGCCAGCAGTTCAGGAGGGGGGCGATCCTACAATGAGCAGTTCTTC. This codes for CASSSGGGRSYNEQFF.

This chain links TRBV20-1 with TRBJ1-6, with 9 bases matching TRBD1. The V and J ends lost 3 bases and 9 bases, in that order; junction bases with no gene match: 9. Looked up from germline, CDR1 is DFQATT and CDR2 is SNEGSKA (reference sequence). This CDR3 spans 15 amino acids. The CDR3: CSASLGQGNGSPLHF. The CDR3 bases are TGCAGTGCTAGCCTCGGACAGGGGAACGGTTCACCCCTCCACTTT.

About this clonotype itself: One end of the junction fails to match germline, which may point to a read error. This sequence joins TRBV28 and TRBJ2-3; no reliable D call. CDR1 and CDR2 from the germline V gene are MDHEN and SYDVKM. The CDR3 totals 12 residues. The CDR3 DNA follows: TGTGCCAGCAATTTAGCAGCAGATACGCAGTATTTT. Its protein product is CASNLAADTQYF.

This clonotype was found a few times. V is TRBV2 and J is TRBJ2-7; 7 nucleotides match TRBD1. Germline trimming cut 7 bases from V and 5 bases from J; bases unmatched to any gene: 8. Germline V CDR1 and CDR2: SNHLY, FYNNEI. This CDR3 is 13 amino acids long. The CDR3 nucleotides read TGTGCCAGCACAGGGACAGCTAACCACGAGCAGTACTTC. Encoded protein: CASTGTANHEQYF.

The chain is built from TRBV28 and TRBJ1-5; 8 positions agree with TRBD1. This CDR3 is built from 15 residues. V was pared by 4 bases and J by 0 bases, with 2 bases of the junction left unmatched. Germline CDR1 reads MDHEN; CDR2 reads SYDVKM. CDR3 loop: CASSSQGDSNQPQHF. CDR3 coding DNA: TGTGCCAGCAGTTCACAGGGGGATAGCAATCAGCCCCAGCATTTT.

This sequence joins TRBV7-9 and TRBJ2-6; 9 bases match TRBD1. The CDR3 spans 18 residues. CDR1 and CDR2 (germline): SEHNR, FQNEAQ (reference sequence). The ends lost 5 bases at V and 0 bases at J; junction bases unmatched: 8. CDR3 amino acids: CASSMGQGTASGANVLTF. The CDR3 bases are TGTGCCAGCAGCATGGGACAGGGTACTGCCTCTGGGGCCAACGTCCTGACTTTC.

This clonotype was counted a few times. The genes are TRBV4-1 and TRBJ2-5; TRBD2 might be the D (6 bases). This CDR3 has 16 residues. Germline CDR1 is MGHRA and CDR2 is YSYEKL. V lost 3 bases and J 2 bases, leaving 16 bases between the germline ends. CDR3 nucleotides: TGCGCCAGCAGCCAGCACAGCAAAGGAGGGCAAGAGACCCAGTACTTC. Amino acids: CASSQHSKGGQETQYF.

The chain combines TRBV29-1 with TRBJ1-2, with unresolved D. V lost 0 bases, J lost 8 bases, and 10 bases lay in between. CDR1 SQVTM and CDR2 ANQGSEA come from the germline V gene. CDR3 length equals 12 residues. The DNA of the CDR3 is TGCAGCGTTGAAGACAGTCGACAAGGCTACACCTTC. It specifies CSVEDSRQGYTF.

There are a few counts of this clonotype. The chain is built from TRBV20-1 and TRBJ1-2; 9 bases are shared with TRBD1. The CDR3 is 15 residues long. The germline V gene encodes CDR1 DFQATT and CDR2 SNEGSKA (reference sequence). Trimming at V came to 6 bases and at J to 2 bases, leaving 10 bases not matched to a gene. CDR3 sequence reads: CSANQGQGWNYGYTF. CDR3 sequence (DNA): TGCAGTGCCAACCAAGGACAGGGGTGGAACTATGGCTACACCTTC.

The CDR3 region is CASSQHELLTDTQYF. The DNA of the CDR3 is TGTGCCAGCAGCCAACACGAACTACTCACAGATACGCAGTATTTT. This chain connects TRBV7-6 to TRBJ2-3, with D unresolved. The CDR3 covers 15 residues. Deletions cut 5 bases from V and 2 bases from J, with 14 bases between. Germline CDR1 is SGHVS and CDR2 is FNYEAQ. Full variable domain (remainder filled in from reference TRBV7-6 and TRBJ2-3): GAGVSQSPRYKVTKRGQDVALRCDPISGHVSLYWYRQALGQGPEFLTYFNYEAQQDKSGLPNDRFSAERPEGSISTLTIQRTEQRDSAMYRCASSQHELLTDTQYFGPGTRLTVL.

This chain joins TRBV5-1 and TRBJ2-7; 10 nucleotides align to TRBD2. CDR3 length: 15 residues. Germline lookup yields CDR1 SGHRS and CDR2 YFSETQ. Losses at the gene ends were 2 bases for V and 7 bases for J; bases not matched to a gene: 9. CDR3 DNA: TGCGCCAGCAGCTTTGCTAGCGGGGGAGCCAATGAGCAGTACTTC. Its protein is CASSFASGGANEQYF.

The chain employs TRBV5-1 and TRBJ2-3; 10 bases align to TRBD2. The junction had 6 bases not matched to a gene; V was cut back by 0 bases and J by 2 bases. The CDR3 is 17 residues long. Germline assignment: CDR1 SGHRS and CDR2 YFSETQ. CDR3 sequence: CASSLASGGVITDTQYF. Written as DNA, the CDR3 is TGCGCCAGCAGCTTGGCTAGCGGGGGAGTAATCACAGATACGCAGTATTTT.

This sequence joins TRBV20-1 and TRBJ2-1, with 10 bases fitting TRBD2. The germline V gene has CDR1 DFQATT and CDR2 SNEGSKA (reference sequence). The CDR3 length is 15 residues. V lost 0 bases, J lost 8 bases, and 7 bases stayed unmatched. This CDR3 reads CSARDTSGVWYEQFF. Written as DNA, the CDR3 is TGCAGTGCTAGAGACACTAGCGGGGTCTGGTATGAGCAGTTCTTC.

This clonotype was recorded a few times. The chain has TRBV11-2 and TRBJ2-1; 8 bases are shared with TRBD1. Germline V gives CDR1 SGHAT, CDR2 FQNNGV. The CDR3 consists of 15 residues. Germline trimming cut 1 base from V and 4 bases from J; bases unmatched to any gene: 3. CDR3 sequence (DNA): TGTGCCAGCAGCTTAGCTCGGACAGGGTACAATGAGCAGTTCTTC. It translates to CASSLARTGYNEQFF.

The V call is TRBV28, the J call TRBJ2-7; D tentatively fits TRBD1 or TRBD2 (5 bases each). The J call is uncertain, as TRBJ2-5 better fits the DNA end. The CDR3 length is 15 residues. The germline gives CDR1 MDHEN, CDR2 SYDVKM. In nucleotides, the CDR3 is TGTGCCAGCAGTTTCGGGACCCCGAAGGGAGAGACCCAGTACTTC. It yields the protein CASSFGTPKGETQYF.

This chain uses TRBV3-1 with TRBJ2-7, with D maybe TRBD1 (7 bases). The ends were cut back, 1 base at V and 2 bases at J, with 12 bases in the middle. Germline V gene lookup returns CDR1 LGHDT and CDR2 YNNKEL (reference sequence). CDR3 size: 15 residues. This chain's CDR3 is CASSQAQGRTYEQYF. CDR3 nucleotides: TGTGCCAGCAGCCAAGCACAGGGGAGGACCTACGAGCAGTACTTC.

This clonotype has a handful of counts. The chain carries TRBV7-2 and TRBJ2-7, with D possibly TRBD1 on 5 matching bases. V was trimmed by 2 bases and J by 4 bases, leaving 12 bases between them. The CDR3 spans 14 residues. Germline CDR1 SGHTA, CDR2 FQGNSA. The CDR3 spells CASSLNRQSYEQYF. The CDR3 DNA is TGTGCCAGCAGCTTAAATAGACAGAGTTACGAGCAGTACTTC.

The gene calls are TRBV4-2 and TRBJ2-1; 8 positions agree with TRBD2. Trimming removed 9 bases from V and 12 bases from J; junction bases left unmatched: 22. The CDR3 has 16 amino acids. CDR1 LGHNA and CDR2 YNFKEQ come from the germline V gene. CDR3 protein: CASRGLAGRTQGVQFF. The CDR3 coding sequence is TGTGCCAGTCGTGGATTAGCGGGGCGCACACAAGGGGTGCAGTTCTTC.

This clonotype was detected a few times. V gene TRBV20-1 combines with J gene TRBJ2-4, with D possibly TRBD1 on 6 matching bases. Germline V CDR1 and CDR2: DFQATT, SNEGSKA (reference sequence). V gave up 0 bases and J gave up 7 bases, with 19 bases separating them. The CDR3 extends over 16 amino acids. Here the CDR3 reads CSARDQGTHPGNIQYF. CDR3 bases: TGCAGTGCTAGAGATCAGGGGACCCACCCGGGGAACATTCAGTACTTC.

As regards this clonotype: At one of its ends the junction is not consistent with the germline gene, which may arise from a read error. The rearrangement joins TRBV6-2 or TRBV6-3 to TRBJ2-7, with a tentative D call TRBD2 (7 bases). The CDR3 is made up of 15 amino acids. CDR1 and CDR2 (germline): MNHEY, SVGEGT. The CDR3: CASSPAGGGSHEQYF. In DNA form, the CDR3 reads TGTGCCAGCAGCCCAGCGGGCGGGGGCTCCCACGAGCAGTACTTC.